What follows is one T cell receptor (beta chain) and its context. This CDR3 is 14 amino acids long. V lost 8 bases and J lost 0, with 14 bases in between. CDR1 is MNHEY and CDR2 is SVGAGI in the germline V gene. This specimen belongs to a study of blood T cell repertoires in COVID-19. Study-wide context: The United States, Italy and Spain were the sources of the acute and convalescent COVID-19 samples. PBMCs, B-cell-depleted T cells, or T cells provided the cDNA or gDNA that made up the material.

Per the original methods: Estimated nucleated cell counts came from reference gene primer amplification. Profiling relied on immunoSEQ multiplex PCR, and the TCRdb table lists in-frame clones only, not all of them. That table supplies the V and J calls and clone size; D and trimming were determined from the DNA. Of 70,000 to 95,000 clones detected, roughly 87% appear once; the ten largest clones hold 5.2%. This chain links TRBV6-5 with TRBJ2-7; maybe TRBD1 (5 bases). Sequenced: peripheral blood. This sequence originates from a woman over 75 with active COVID-19. CDR3 coding DNA: TGTGCCAGCGTAGACAGAAGTACCTCCTACGAGCAGTACTTC. Protein sequence: CASVDRSTSYEQYF.